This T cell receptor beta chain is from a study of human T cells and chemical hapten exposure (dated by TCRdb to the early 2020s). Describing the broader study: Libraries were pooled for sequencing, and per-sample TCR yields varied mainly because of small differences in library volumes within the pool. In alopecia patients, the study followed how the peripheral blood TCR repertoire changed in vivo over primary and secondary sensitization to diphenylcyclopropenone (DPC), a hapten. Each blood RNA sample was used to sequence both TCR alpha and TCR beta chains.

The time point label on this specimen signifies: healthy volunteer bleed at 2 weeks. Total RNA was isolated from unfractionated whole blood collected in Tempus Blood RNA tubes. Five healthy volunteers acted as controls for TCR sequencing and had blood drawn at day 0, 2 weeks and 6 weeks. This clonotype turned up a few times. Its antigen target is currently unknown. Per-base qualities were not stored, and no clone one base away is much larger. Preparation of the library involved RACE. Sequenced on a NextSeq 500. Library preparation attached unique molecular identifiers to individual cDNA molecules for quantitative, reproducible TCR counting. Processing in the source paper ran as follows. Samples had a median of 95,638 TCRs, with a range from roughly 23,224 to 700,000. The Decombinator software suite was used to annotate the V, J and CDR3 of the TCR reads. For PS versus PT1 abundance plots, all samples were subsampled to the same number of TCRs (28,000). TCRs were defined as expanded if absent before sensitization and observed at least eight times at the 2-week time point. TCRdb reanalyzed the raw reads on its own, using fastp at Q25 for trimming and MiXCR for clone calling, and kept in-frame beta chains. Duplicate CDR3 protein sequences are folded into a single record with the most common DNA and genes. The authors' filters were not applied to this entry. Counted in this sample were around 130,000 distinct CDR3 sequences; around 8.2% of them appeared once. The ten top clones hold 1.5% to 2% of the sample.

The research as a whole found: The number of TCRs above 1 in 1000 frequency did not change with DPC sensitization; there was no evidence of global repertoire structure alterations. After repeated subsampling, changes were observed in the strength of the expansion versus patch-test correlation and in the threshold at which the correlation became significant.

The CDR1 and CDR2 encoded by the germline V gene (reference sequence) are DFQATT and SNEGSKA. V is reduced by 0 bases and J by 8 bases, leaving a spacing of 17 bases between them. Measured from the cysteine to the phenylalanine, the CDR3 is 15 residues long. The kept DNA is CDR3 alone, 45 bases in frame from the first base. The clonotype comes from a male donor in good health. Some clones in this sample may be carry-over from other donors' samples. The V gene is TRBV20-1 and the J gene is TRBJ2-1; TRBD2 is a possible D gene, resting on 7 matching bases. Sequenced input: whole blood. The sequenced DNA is TGCAGTGCTAGAGATGTAGGGAGGGGGGGGGATGAGCAGTTCTTC. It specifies CSARDVGRGGDEQFF.